Given below is one TCR beta chain in context. Its matching antigen is unknown. This sample stems from a study of T cells in Graves' hyperthyroidism and ophthalmopathy. Overall study results and limits: The model anticipated ophthalmopathy a median about 7.1 months pre-onset.

RNA transcripts served as the template for amplifying TCR beta CDR3 regions. An initial round of RT-PCR targeting the TCR CDR3 relied on the HTBI primer set. TCRdb called the multiplex PCR reads again in MiXCR, with one record for every CDR3 protein. The sample includes about 640,000 distinct CDR3 sequences, around 20% of them seen just once. Ophthalmopathy patients showed a Clinical Activity Score of at least 3, NOSPECS grade of at least 4 and duration under 3 months. Uncontrolled infection, other autoimmune disease, pregnancy or lactation barred patients from enrollment. PBMCs stemmed from around 10 ml fresh peripheral blood. Sequenced input: blood. The receptor was isolated from a man aged 30-40 years with Graves' ophthalmopathy.

The CDR3 spells CASSAGTSGRNEQFF. CDR3 in DNA: TGTGCCAGCAGCGCCGGGACTAGCGGGAGAAATGAGCAGTTCTTC. The chain recombines TRBV28 with TRBJ2-1; TRBD2 matches 14 bases. CDR3 length: 15 residues. J was trimmed by 7 bases and V by 6 bases; bases with no gene match: 5. From germline, CDR1 is MDHEN and CDR2 SYDVKM.